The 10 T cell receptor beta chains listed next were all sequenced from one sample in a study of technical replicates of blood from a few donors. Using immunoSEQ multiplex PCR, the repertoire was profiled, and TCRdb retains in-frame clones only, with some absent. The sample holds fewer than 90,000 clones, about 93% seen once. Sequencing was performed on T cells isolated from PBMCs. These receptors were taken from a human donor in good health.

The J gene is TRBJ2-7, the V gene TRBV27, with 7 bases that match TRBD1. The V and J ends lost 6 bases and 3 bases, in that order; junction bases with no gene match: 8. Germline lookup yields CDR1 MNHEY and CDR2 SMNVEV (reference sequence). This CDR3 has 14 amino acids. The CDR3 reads CASSLGQAYYEQYF. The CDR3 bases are TGTGCCAGCAGCCTCGGACAGGCATACTACGAGCAGTACTTC.

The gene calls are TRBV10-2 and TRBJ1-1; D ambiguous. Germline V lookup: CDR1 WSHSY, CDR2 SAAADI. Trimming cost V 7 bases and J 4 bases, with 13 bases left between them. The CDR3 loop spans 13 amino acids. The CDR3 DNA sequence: TGCGCCAGCAAGGGAGGGTATGCCACTGAAGCTTTCTTT. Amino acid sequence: CASKGGYATEAFF.

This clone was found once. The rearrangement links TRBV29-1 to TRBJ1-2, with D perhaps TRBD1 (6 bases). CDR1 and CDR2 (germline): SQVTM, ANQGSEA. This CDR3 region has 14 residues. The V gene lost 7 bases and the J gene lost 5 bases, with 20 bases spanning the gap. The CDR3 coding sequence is TGCAGCGCCCTTCCGGGGAATCAGGGGTATGGCTACACCTTC. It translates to CSALPGNQGYGYTF.

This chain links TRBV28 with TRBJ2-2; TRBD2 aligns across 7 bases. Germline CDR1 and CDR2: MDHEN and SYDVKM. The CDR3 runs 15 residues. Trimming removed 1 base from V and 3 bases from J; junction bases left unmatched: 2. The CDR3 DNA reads TGTGCCAGCAGTTTATCAGGGAGGGACACCGGGGAGCTGTTTTTT. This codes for CASSLSGRDTGELFF. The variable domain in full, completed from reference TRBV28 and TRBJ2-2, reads DVKVTQSSRYLVKRTGEKVFLECVQDMDHENMFWYRQDPGLGLRLIYFSYDVKMKEKGDIPEGYSVSREKKERFSLILESASTNQTSMYLCASSLSGRDTGELFFGEGSRLTVL.

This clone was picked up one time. The CDR3 coding sequence is TGTGCCAGCAGCGGAAGGAGTCAGATCGGCAATCAGCCCCAGCATTTT. Translation: CASSGRSQIGNQPQHF. This sequence joins TRBV9 and TRBJ1-5, with D unresolved. The V gene's germline CDR1 is SGDLS and CDR2 YYNGEE. This CDR3 comprises 16 residues. V lost 3 bases and J 2 bases, leaving 15 bases between the germline ends.

DNA for the CDR3: TGCAGCGTTGTACGGGGGTCGACGGGCACAGATACGCAGTATTTT. Amino acids: CSVVRGSTGTDTQYF. The rearrangement uses TRBV29-1 and TRBJ2-3; D may be TRBD2 (6 bases). The CDR3 is 15 residues long. The germline V gene has CDR1 SQVTM and CDR2 ANQGSEA. The V and J ends lost 4 bases and 1 base respectively, with 15 bases between them.

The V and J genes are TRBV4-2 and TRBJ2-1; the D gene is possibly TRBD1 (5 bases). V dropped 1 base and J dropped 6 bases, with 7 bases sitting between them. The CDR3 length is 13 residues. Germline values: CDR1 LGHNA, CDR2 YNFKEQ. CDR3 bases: TGTGCCAGCAGCCAAGTTGGGGCCAATGAGCAGTTCTTC. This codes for CASSQVGANEQFF.

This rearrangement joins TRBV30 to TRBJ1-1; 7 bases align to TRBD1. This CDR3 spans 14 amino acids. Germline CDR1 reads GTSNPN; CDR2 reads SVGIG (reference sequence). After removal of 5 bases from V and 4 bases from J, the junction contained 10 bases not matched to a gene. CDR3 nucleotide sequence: TGTGCCTGGCACAACAGGGGAGTGGTCACTGAAGCTTTCTTT. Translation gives CAWHNRGVVTEAFF.

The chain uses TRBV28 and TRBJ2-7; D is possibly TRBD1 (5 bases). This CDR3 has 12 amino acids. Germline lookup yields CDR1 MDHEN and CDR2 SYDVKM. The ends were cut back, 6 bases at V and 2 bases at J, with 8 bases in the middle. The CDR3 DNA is TGTGCCAGCAGGCTCAGGGCCTACGAGCAGTACTTC. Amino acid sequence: CASRLRAYEQYF.

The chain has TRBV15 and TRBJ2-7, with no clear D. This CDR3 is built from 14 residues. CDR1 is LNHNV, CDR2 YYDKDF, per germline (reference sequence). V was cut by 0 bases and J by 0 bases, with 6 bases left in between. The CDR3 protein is CATSRERFSYEQYF. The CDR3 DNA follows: TGTGCCACCAGCAGAGAGCGGTTCTCCTACGAGCAGTACTTC.